This TCR beta chain stems from a study of regulatory T cells in long-lasting Graves disease (dated by TCRdb to the early 2020s). As for the study more broadly: Newly diagnosed Graves' disease patients had taken antithyroid drugs for less than 3 months. The study took place in China and was registered as a clinical trial. TCR sequencing covered about 13 persistent and roughly 20 newly diagnosed Graves' disease patients, some 35 samples in total. Peripheral blood TCR sequencing and RNA sequencing compared persistent Graves' disease patients with newly diagnosed Graves' disease patients. The full study reports these points: The authors noted that the small sample size was a limitation that may lower accuracy. Compared with newly diagnosed patients, patients with persistent Graves' disease had lower TCR Shannon entropy and fewer highly expanded clones, which suggests clonal expansion. Because the primary lesion, thyroid tissue, could not be accessed, the study looked at peripheral blood alone. Sequencing and analysis were limited to the TCR beta chain. A larger number of public clonotypes was shared among persistent patients (more than 2,500) than among newly diagnosed patients (over 850). Persistent disease showed preferential use of TRBV28, TRBJ1-2 and TRBJ2-5, whereas newly diagnosed disease favored TRBV20-1 and TRBJ2-1.

Library preparation used multiplex PCR. Sequencing instrument: Illumina HiSeq 4000. To build TCR beta libraries, CDR3 regions were amplified by Arm-PCR using iRepertoire HTBI primers. PCR products were gel purified before sequencing. On the study's bioinformatics: A total of 62 TRBV and 14 TRBJ segments were identified across samples and were used for gene usage analysis of CDR3 amino acid clonotypes. Filtered high-quality paired reads were merged into contigs using COPE and FqMerger. BLAST was used to align contigs to the IMGT TRBV, TRBD and TRBJ reference genes, and CDR3 was defined following IMGT. Any clonotype with a frequency above 0.1% was counted as a highly expanded clone. Repertoire diversity was measured by Shannon entropy, and V-J evenness by the Gini coefficient. Public clonotypes were defined as clonotypes shared by more than one individual. Starting from the raw public reads, TCRdb applied fastp trimming at Q25, assembled clones with MiXCR and retained in-frame beta chains. Rows with one shared CDR3 protein collapse into an entry with the most common genes and DNA. The V and J calls and clone size are TCRdb's, not the authors'. The sample table contains about 540,000 distinct CDR3 sequences; only one count was recorded for 13% of them. In total, the top ten clones hold more than 8.5% of the sample.

This clonotype appeared many times. Its antigen is unknown. No much larger clone is present one base from it, and per-base qualities are unavailable. Sample time point, as interpreted from the label and publication: newly diagnosed GD, antithyroid drugs for less than 3 months. For both TCR sequencing and RNA sequencing, RNA was extracted from PBMCs using TRIzol. The diagnosis of Graves' disease followed American Thyroid Association guidelines. Recruitment of patients was carried out at an endocrinology department in Xi'an, China. From each patient, nine milliliters of peripheral blood was collected into an EDTA anticoagulant tube. Ficoll Paque Plus density gradient separation was used to isolate PBMCs, and no further T cell sorting was performed. RNA quality was checked with an Agilent 2100 Bioanalyzer and agarose gel, and concentration with a NanoDrop 2000. Relative to germline, V is 4 bases shorter and J is 9 bases shorter, with 17 bases between their ends. From its cysteine to its phenylalanine, the CDR3 spans 15 amino acids. CDR3 DNA is the only sequence kept; it has 45 bases, read in frame from the first base. As encoded in the germline V gene, CDR1 is SGHDT while CDR2 is YYEEEE.

These data were likewise used in another study, on T cells in Graves' hyperthyroidism and ophthalmopathy. According to the second study: Stable Graves' hyperthyroidism was defined as the absence of progression to ophthalmopathy over 18 months of follow-up. Hyperthyroidism patients were aged 18 to 65 years and newly diagnosed, with disease duration of less than 2 months. Exclusion was applied to patients with uncontrolled infections, other autoimmune diseases, pregnancy or lactation. Diagnoses were based on clinical symptoms, serum thyroxine and TRAb, thyroid ultrasound and orbital computed tomography. The first round of RT-PCR for the TCR CDR3 was performed with the HTBI primer set and the Qiagen OneStep RT-PCR kit. Most expanded thyroid clonotypes (frequency above 0.001) were also detected in blood, a finding suggesting that blood repertoires may reflect thyroid immune responses. In cross-validation, a model built on a 13 V-J signature told ophthalmopathy apart from stable hyperthyroidism with approximately 90% sensitivity and around 81% specificity, and in testing the same model reached 80%/75%. During validation, the model predicted progression to ophthalmopathy a median of about 6.5 months ahead of onset, with roughly 65% sensitivity and less than 85% specificity. To identify TCR V-J signatures that set the groups apart, the researchers used a discovery cohort of 95 to 100 patients, made up of some 41 with Graves' ophthalmopathy and 55 to 65 with stable Graves' hyperthyroidism. Whether ophthalmopathy could be predicted prospectively was tested in an independent validation cohort made up of roughly 19 hyperthyroidism patients plus 17 patients who later progressed to ophthalmopathy. The 95 to 100 discovery patients were divided at random into training and test sets in a 7:3 ratio. In about 6 Graves' hyperthyroidism patients, the study also compared T-cell repertoires from thyroid tissue with T-cell repertoires from blood. After blood sampling, hyperthyroidism patients were treated with methimazole at a starting dose of 30 mg daily, and ophthalmopathy patients were treated with high-dose intravenous methylprednisolone. The libraries were constructed in a second round of multiplex PCR and then size-selected and purified. Libraries were sequenced paired-end with 100 bp reads on an Illumina HiSeq2000. SOAPnuke was used to process the raw data, removing reads that contained adapters or uncalled bases, had a mean Phred below 15, or lacked an exact match to the constant primer or identifier. High-quality paired reads were merged with COPE v1.2.5, and unique nucleotide sequences were defined as clonotypes. MiTCR v1.1 was used to align the clonotypes against IMGT TRBV, TRBD and TRBJ reference segments. Only V-J combinations with frequency above 0.0001, covering about 99% of repertoires, were analysed. The TCS score was defined as the ratio of F50 (clonal expansion) to E x V (chaos), calculated using BLOSUM62-based TCRdist between CDR3 peptides within each V-J. Welch's t-statistics and random forest reduced some 510 V-J features to some 14, which were used in a naive Bayes classifier (R e1071). Sample size was not statistically predetermined, and blinding of investigators to group allocation was not performed. According to the paper, TCR Vbeta CDR3 sequencing was carried out on 135 peripheral blood samples, which came from over 40 ophthalmopathy, approximately 78 hyperthyroidism and roughly 17 progressor patients.

The sample consisted of peripheral blood mononuclear cells (PBMCs), taken at new diagnosis, from a patient treated with antithyroid drugs. This TCR came from a man younger than 40 with Graves disease. Donor details come from another sample of the same person, matched by shared clones. The chain is assembled from TRBV5-6 and TRBJ1-6; confidence is insufficient to name the D gene. DNA sequence: TGTGCCAGCAGCCATGGACGAGGGAGTAGTTCACCCCTCCACTTT. This is translated as CASSHGRGSSSPLHF.